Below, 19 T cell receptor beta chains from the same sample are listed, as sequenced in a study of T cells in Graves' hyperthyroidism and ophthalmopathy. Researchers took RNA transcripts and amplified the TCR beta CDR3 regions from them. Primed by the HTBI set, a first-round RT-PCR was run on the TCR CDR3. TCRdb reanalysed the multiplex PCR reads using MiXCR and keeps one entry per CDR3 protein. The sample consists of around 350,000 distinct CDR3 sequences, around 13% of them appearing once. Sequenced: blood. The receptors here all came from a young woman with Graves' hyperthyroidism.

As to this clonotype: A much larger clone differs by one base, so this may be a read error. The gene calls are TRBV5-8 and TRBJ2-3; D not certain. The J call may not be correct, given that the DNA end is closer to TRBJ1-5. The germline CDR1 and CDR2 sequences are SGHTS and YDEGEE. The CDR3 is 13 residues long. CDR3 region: CASSHRPTDTQHF. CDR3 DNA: TGTGCCAGCAGCCACCGCCCCACAGATACGCAGCATTTT.

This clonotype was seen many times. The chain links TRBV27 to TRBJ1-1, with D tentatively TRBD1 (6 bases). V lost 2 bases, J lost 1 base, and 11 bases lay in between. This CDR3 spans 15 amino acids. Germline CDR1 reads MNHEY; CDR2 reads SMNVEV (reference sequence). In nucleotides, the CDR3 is TGTGCCAGCAGTTTAACAGGGTATGCGAACACTGAAGCTTTCTTT. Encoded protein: CASSLTGYANTEAFF.

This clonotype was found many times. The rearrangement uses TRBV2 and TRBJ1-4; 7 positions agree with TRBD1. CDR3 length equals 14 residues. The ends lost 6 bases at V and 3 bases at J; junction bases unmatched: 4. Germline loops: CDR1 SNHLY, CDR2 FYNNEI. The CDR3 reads CASSYRGSNEKLFF. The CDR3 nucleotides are TGTGCCAGCAGCTACAGGGGTTCTAATGAAAAACTGTTTTTT.

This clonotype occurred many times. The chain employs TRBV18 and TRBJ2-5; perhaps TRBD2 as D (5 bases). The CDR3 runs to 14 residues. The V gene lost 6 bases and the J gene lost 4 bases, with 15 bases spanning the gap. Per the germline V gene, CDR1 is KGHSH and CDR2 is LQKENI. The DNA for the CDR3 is TGTGCCAGCTCCGCGACGGACGGAGGAGAGACCCAGTACTTC. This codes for CASSATDGGETQYF. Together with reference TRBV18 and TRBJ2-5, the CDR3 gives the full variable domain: NAGVMQNPRHLVRRRGQEARLRCSPMKGHSHVYWYRQLPEEGLKFMVYLQKENIIDESGMPKERFSAEFPKEGPSILRIQQVVRGDSAAYFCASSATDGGETQYFGPGTRLLVL.

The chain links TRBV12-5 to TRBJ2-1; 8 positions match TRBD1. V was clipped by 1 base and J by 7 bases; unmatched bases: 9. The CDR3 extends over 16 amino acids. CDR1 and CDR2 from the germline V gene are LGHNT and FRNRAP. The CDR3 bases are TGTGCTAGTGGTTTGGCCGCGGACAGGGTTCGGAATGAGCAGTTCTTC. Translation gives CASGLAADRVRNEQFF. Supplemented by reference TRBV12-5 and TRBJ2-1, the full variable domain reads DARVTQTPRHKVTEMGQEVTMRCQPILGHNTVFWYRQTMMQGLELLAYFRNRAPLDDSGMPKDRFSAEMPDATLATLKIQPSEPRDSAVYFCASGLAADRVRNEQFFGPGTRLTVL.

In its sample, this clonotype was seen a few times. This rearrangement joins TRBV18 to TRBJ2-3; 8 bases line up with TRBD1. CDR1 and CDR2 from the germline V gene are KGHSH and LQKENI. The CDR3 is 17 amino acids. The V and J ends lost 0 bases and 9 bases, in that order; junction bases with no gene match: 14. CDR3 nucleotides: TGTGCCAGCTCACCACCGGGACAGGCCGCCCCTCCGGCCACGCAGTATTTT. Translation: CASSPPGQAAPPATQYF.

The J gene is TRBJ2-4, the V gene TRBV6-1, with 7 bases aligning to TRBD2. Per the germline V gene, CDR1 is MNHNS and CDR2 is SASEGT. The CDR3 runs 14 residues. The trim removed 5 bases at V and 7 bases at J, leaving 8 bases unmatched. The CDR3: CASSPLGRANIQYF. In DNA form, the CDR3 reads TGTGCCAGCAGTCCCCTTGGGAGGGCCAACATTCAGTACTTC.

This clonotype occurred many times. In nucleotides, the CDR3 is TGTGCCAGCGACTTTGGGTCGGGGCAGCCCCAGCATTTT. This translates into CASDFGSGQPQHF. The rearrangement uses TRBV3-1 and TRBJ1-5; D is uncertain. Germline V gives CDR1 LGHDT, CDR2 YNNKEL (reference sequence). Trimming shortened V by 8 bases and J by 7 bases, and 15 bases separated the two germline ends. This CDR3 has 13 amino acids.

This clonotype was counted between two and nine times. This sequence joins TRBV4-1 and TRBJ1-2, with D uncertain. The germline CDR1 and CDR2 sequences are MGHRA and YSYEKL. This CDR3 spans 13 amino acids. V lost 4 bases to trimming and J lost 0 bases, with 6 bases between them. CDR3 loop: CASSRSANYGYTF. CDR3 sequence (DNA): TGCGCCAGCAGCCGGTCGGCTAACTATGGCTACACCTTC.

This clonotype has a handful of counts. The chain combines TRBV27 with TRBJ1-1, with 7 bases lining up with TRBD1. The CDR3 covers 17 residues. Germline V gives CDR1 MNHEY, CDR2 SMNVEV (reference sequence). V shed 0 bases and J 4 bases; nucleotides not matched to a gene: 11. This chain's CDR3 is CASSLSYPGGMSTEAFF. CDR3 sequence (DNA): TGTGCCAGCAGTTTATCGTACCCAGGGGGGATGAGCACTGAAGCTTTCTTT.

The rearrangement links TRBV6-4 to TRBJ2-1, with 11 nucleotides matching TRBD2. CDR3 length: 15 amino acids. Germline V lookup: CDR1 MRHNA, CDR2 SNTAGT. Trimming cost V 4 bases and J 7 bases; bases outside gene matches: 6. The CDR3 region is CASSVSGRAVNEQFF. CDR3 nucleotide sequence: TGTGCCAGCAGTGTTAGCGGGAGGGCCGTGAATGAGCAGTTCTTC.

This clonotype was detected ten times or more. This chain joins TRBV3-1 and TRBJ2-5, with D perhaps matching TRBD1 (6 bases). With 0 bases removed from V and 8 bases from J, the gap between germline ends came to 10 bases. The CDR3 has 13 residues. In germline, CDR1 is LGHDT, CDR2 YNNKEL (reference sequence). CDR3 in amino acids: CASSQDPQGTQYF. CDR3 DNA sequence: TGTGCCAGCAGCCAAGATCCACAGGGAACCCAGTACTTC.

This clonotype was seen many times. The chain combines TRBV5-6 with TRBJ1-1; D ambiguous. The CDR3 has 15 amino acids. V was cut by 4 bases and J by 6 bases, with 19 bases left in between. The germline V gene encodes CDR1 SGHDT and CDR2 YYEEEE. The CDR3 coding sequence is TGTGCCAGCAGCCGTCTAGACATTAAAGTGCCTGAAGCTTTCTTT. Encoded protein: CASSRLDIKVPEAFF.

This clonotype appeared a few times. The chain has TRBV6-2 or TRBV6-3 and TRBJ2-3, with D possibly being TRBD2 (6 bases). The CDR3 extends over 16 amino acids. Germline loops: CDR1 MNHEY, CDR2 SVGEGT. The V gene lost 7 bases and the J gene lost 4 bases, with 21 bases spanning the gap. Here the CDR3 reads CASKLDGGWLADTQYF. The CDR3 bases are TGTGCCAGCAAACTTGACGGGGGATGGTTGGCAGATACGCAGTATTTT.

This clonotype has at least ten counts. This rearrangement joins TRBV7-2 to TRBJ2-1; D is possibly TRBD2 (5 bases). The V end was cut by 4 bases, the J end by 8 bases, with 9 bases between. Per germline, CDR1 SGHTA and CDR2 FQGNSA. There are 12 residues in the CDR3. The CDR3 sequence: CASSYPGYEQFF. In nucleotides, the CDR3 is TGTGCCAGCAGCTACCCGGGGTATGAGCAGTTCTTC.

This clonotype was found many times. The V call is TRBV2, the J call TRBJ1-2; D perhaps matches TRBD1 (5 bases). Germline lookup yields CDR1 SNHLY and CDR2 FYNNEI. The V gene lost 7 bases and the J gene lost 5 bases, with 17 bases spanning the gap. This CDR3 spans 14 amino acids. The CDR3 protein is CASTPGPWGYGYTF. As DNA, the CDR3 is TGTGCCAGCACCCCCGGCCCCTGGGGGTATGGCTACACCTTC.

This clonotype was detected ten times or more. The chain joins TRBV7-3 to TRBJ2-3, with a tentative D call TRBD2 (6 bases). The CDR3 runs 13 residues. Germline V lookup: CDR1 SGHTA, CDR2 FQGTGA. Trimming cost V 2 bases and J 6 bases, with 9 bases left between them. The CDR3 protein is CASSLRGYDTQYF. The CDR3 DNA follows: TGTGCCAGCAGCTTACGGGGGTACGATACGCAGTATTTT.

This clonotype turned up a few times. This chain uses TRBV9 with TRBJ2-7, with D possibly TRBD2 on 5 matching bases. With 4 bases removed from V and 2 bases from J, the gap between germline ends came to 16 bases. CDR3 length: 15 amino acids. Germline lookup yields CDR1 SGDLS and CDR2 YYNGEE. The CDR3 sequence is CASSTGGAETYEQYF. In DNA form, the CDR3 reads TGTGCCAGCAGCACGGGCGGAGCGGAAACCTACGAGCAGTACTTC.

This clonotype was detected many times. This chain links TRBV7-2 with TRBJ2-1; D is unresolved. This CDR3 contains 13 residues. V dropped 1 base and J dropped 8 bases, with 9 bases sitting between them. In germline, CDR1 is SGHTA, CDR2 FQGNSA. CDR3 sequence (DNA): TGTGCCAGCAGCTTAGGGGCTGCCGATGAGCAGTTCTTC. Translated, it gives CASSLGAADEQFF.